What follows describes a single T cell receptor beta chain. Its target is not known. The data belong to a study of cytomegalovirus exposure and HLA in healthy donors. Study as a whole: About four fifths of 350 to 400 genotyped donors fell in the Caucasian-associated ancestry cluster. Study outcomes and limitations: Whilst most TCR sequences proved rare, a subset of public TCRs occurred across many donors. Later analysis found that TCR beta chains associated with HLA were more clonally expanded than other, equally common chains.

The PCR made use of 60 Vbeta and 13 Jbeta primers. The method was immunoSEQ multiplex PCR; TCRdb's version includes in-frame clones alone and lacks a portion of them. The sample records 150,000 to 200,000 clones, around four fifths being singletons. V gave up 6 bases and J gave up 8 bases, with 19 bases separating them. CDR1 is SQVTM, CDR2 ANQGSEA, per germline. CDR3 length: 14 residues. Material for sequencing was PBMCs. The TCR was taken from a woman aged 50 to 65 in good health and CMV-seropositive. V and J are TRBV29-1 and TRBJ1-4, with D tentatively TRBD1 (5 bases). CDR3 DNA sequence: TGCAGCGTCAAGGGGAGGTCCAACGCCGAAAAACTGTTTTTT. This translates into CSVKGRSNAEKLFF.